These T cell receptor beta chains were read from a single sample in a study of OX40 agonist ivuxolimab in advanced cancers. Sequenced by immunoSEQ multiplex PCR; TCRdb stores in-frame clones only, minus some. The sample includes about 77,000 clones, 65% to 90% of them seen just once. Source: CD4+ or CD8+ T cells sorted from blood, taken in a trial of the OX40 agonist ivuxolimab. The receptor set was obtained from an adult with an advanced solid tumor such as melanoma, head and neck, liver or kidney cancer. Both conserved end residues are part of each CDR3. The D gene is left open where the match is weak. Not every row has a clone size; where given, it reads once, few, many or a size class.

v_call: TRBV7-3
d_call: NA
j_call: TRBJ2-2
clone_size: NA
cdr3_aa: CASSPDNANTGELFF
cdr3_nt: TGTGCCAGCAGCCCTGACAATGCGAACACCGGGGAGCTGTTTTTT

v_call: TRBV4-1
d_call: TRBD2
j_call: TRBJ2-2
clone_size: NA
cdr3_aa: CASSPRGLAGGPGELFF
cdr3_nt: TGCGCCAGCAGCCCCCGCGGACTAGCGGGGGGGCCCGGGGAGCTGTTTTTT

v_call: TRBV7-2
d_call: TRBD1
j_call: TRBJ1-2
clone_size: NA
cdr3_aa: CASSLGGQGARYGYTF
cdr3_nt: TGTGCCAGCAGCTTAGGGGGACAGGGGGCGCGTTATGGCTACACCTTC

v_call: TRBV7-2
d_call: TRBD1
j_call: TRBJ2-1
clone_size: NA
cdr3_aa: CASTKGQGRYEQFF
cdr3_nt: TGTGCCAGCACCAAGGGACAGGGGCGTTATGAGCAGTTCTTC

v_call: TRBV30
d_call: TRBD2
j_call: TRBJ2-7
clone_size: NA
cdr3_aa: CAWSVPRGGSYEQYF
cdr3_nt: TGTGCCTGGAGTGTACCCCGGGGGGGATCCTACGAGCAGTACTTC

v_call: TRBV7-8
d_call: NA
j_call: TRBJ2-1
clone_size: NA
cdr3_aa: CASSTNPGEQFF
cdr3_nt: TGTGCCAGCAGCACCAACCCGGGAGAGCAGTTCTTC

v_call: TRBV5-1
d_call: NA
j_call: TRBJ1-2
clone_size: NA
cdr3_aa: CASREGGESSYGYTF
cdr3_nt: TGCGCCAGCAGGGAGGGCGGGGAAAGCAGCTATGGCTACACCTTC

v_call: TRBV7-9
d_call: NA
j_call: TRBJ2-5
clone_size: NA
cdr3_aa: CASSPGRQTHHETQYF
cdr3_nt: TGTGCCAGCAGCCCCGGCCGACAGACCCACCATGAGACCCAGTACTTC

v_call: TRBV5-1
d_call: TRBD2
j_call: TRBJ2-7
clone_size: NA
cdr3_aa: CASSLGTTSGEQYF
cdr3_nt: TGCGCCAGCAGCTTAGGGACTACCTCGGGGGAGCAGTACTTC

v_call: TRBV4-3
d_call: NA
j_call: TRBJ1-6
clone_size: NA
cdr3_aa: CASSQDLAQGGSPLHF
cdr3_nt: TGCGCCAGCAGCCAAGACTTGGCTCAGGGTGGATCACCCCTCCACTTT

v_call: TRBV7-2
d_call: TRBD1
j_call: TRBJ1-5
clone_size: NA
cdr3_aa: CASSLGTGGNQPQHF
cdr3_nt: TGTGCCAGCAGCTTAGGGACAGGGGGCAATCAGCCCCAGCATTTT

v_call: TRBV7-2
d_call: NA
j_call: TRBJ2-3
clone_size: NA
cdr3_aa: CASSPHGQRLDTDTQYF
cdr3_nt: TGTGCCAGCAGCCCACATGGACAGCGACTTGACACAGATACGCAGTATTTT

v_call: TRBV5-5
d_call: TRBD1
j_call: TRBJ2-3
clone_size: few
cdr3_aa: CASSPARDRVLTDTQYF
cdr3_nt: TGTGCCAGCAGCCCGGCCCGGGACAGGGTATTAACAGATACGCAGTATTTT

v_call: TRBV30
d_call: TRBD1
j_call: TRBJ2-6
clone_size: NA
cdr3_aa: CASNLGQGGFRYSGANVLTF
cdr3_nt: TGTGCCTCGAACCTGGGACAGGGGGGTTTTCGGTACTCTGGGGCCAACGTCCTGACTTTC

v_call: TRBV28
d_call: NA
j_call: TRBJ1-5
clone_size: few
cdr3_aa: CASSWFSNQPQHF
cdr3_nt: TGTGCCAGCAGCTGGTTTAGCAATCAGCCCCAGCATTTT

v_call: TRBV30
d_call: NA
j_call: TRBJ1-6
clone_size: NA
cdr3_aa: CAWSVPRSPLHF
cdr3_nt: TGTGCCTGGAGTGTTCCCCGCTCACCCCTCCACTTT

v_call: TRBV2
d_call: NA
j_call: TRBJ1-5
clone_size: NA
cdr3_aa: CASRERGFSNQPQHF
cdr3_nt: TGTGCCAGCCGGGAGAGAGGGTTTAGCAATCAGCCCCAGCATTTT

v_call: TRBV4-2
d_call: TRBD1
j_call: TRBJ1-5
clone_size: NA
cdr3_aa: CASSHQDRGDQPQHF
cdr3_nt: TGTGCCAGCAGCCATCAAGACAGGGGGGATCAGCCCCAGCATTTT

v_call: TRBV19
d_call: NA
j_call: TRBJ2-6
clone_size: once
cdr3_aa: CASSIEGTSGANVLTF
cdr3_nt: TGTGCCAGTAGTATTGAGGGAACCTCTGGGGCCAACGTCCTGACTTTC

v_call: TRBV5-8
d_call: NA
j_call: TRBJ1-5
clone_size: NA
cdr3_aa: CATLPQNGNQPQHF
cdr3_nt: TGTGCCACCCTCCCGCAGAATGGCAATCAGCCCCAGCATTTT

v_call: TRBV7-2
d_call: NA
j_call: TRBJ2-7
clone_size: NA
cdr3_aa: CASSLARPRKGYEQYF
cdr3_nt: TGTGCCAGCAGCTTAGCGAGGCCGAGGAAGGGGTACGAGCAGTACTTC

v_call: TRBV6-6
d_call: NA
j_call: TRBJ2-2
clone_size: few
cdr3_aa: CASSPRDSPPGELFF
cdr3_nt: TGTGCCAGCAGTCCGCGGGACTCTCCCCCCGGGGAGCTGTTTTTT

v_call: TRBV7-9
d_call: NA
j_call: TRBJ2-1
clone_size: NA
cdr3_aa: CASSLAPGKQGSVEQFF
cdr3_nt: TGTGCCAGCAGCTTAGCCCCCGGGAAACAAGGATCGGTTGAGCAGTTCTTC

v_call: TRBV30
d_call: NA
j_call: TRBJ2-7
clone_size: NA
cdr3_aa: CAWSVLTGPHEQYF
cdr3_nt: TGTGCCTGGAGTGTATTAACAGGGCCCCACGAGCAGTACTTC

v_call: TRBV7-2
d_call: TRBD1
j_call: TRBJ2-5
clone_size: few
cdr3_aa: CASSLVGTGQETQYF
cdr3_nt: TGTGCCAGCAGCTTAGTGGGGACAGGCCAAGAGACCCAGTACTTC

v_call: TRBV2
d_call: NA
j_call: TRBJ1-3
clone_size: NA
cdr3_aa: CASSRDLISGNTIYF
cdr3_nt: TGTGCCAGCAGTCGGGACCTAATCTCTGGAAACACCATATATTTT

v_call: TRBV6-5
d_call: NA
j_call: TRBJ1-2
clone_size: few
cdr3_aa: CASRLTYTGGYTF
cdr3_nt: TGTGCCAGCAGGCTAACCTATACGGGCGGCTACACCTTC

v_call: TRBV11-1
d_call: TRBD1
j_call: TRBJ2-7
clone_size: NA
cdr3_aa: CASSLDKGTGVLYEQYF
cdr3_nt: TGTGCCAGCAGCTTAGATAAGGGGACAGGTGTTCTCTACGAGCAGTACTTC

v_call: TRBV5-4
d_call: TRBD2
j_call: TRBJ2-2
clone_size: NA
cdr3_aa: CASSWGLAEANTGELFF
cdr3_nt: TGTGCCAGCAGCTGGGGACTAGCGGAGGCGAACACCGGGGAGCTGTTTTTT

v_call: TRBV6-5
d_call: NA
j_call: TRBJ2-7
clone_size: NA
cdr3_aa: CASSAGWQYF
cdr3_nt: TGTGCCAGCAGCGCAGGGTGGCAGTACTTC

v_call: TRBV10-3
d_call: NA
j_call: TRBJ1-6
clone_size: NA
cdr3_aa: CAISESTRGQNNSPLHF
cdr3_nt: TGTGCCATCAGTGAGTCGACTCGAGGACAGAATAATTCACCCCTCCACTTT

v_call: TRBV13
d_call: NA
j_call: TRBJ2-3
clone_size: NA
cdr3_aa: CASSLEWGSRGPDTQYF
cdr3_nt: TGTGCCAGCAGCTTAGAATGGGGCTCCCGAGGGCCAGATACGCAGTATTTT

v_call: TRBV2
d_call: NA
j_call: TRBJ2-5
clone_size: once
cdr3_aa: CASSLAQRRPYF
cdr3_nt: TGTGCCAGCAGTCTTGCCCAACGGCGACCATACTTC

v_call: TRBV5-8
d_call: NA
j_call: TRBJ1-6
clone_size: NA
cdr3_aa: CASSLWQGNDSPLHF
cdr3_nt: TGTGCCAGCAGCTTGTGGCAGGGGAATGATTCACCCCTCCACTTT

v_call: TRBV29-1
d_call: TRBD1
j_call: TRBJ1-1
clone_size: NA
cdr3_aa: CSVEGQGADDAFF
cdr3_nt: TGCAGCGTTGAGGGACAGGGGGCTGATGATGCTTTCTTT

v_call: TRBV6-1
d_call: NA
j_call: TRBJ2-1
clone_size: NA
cdr3_aa: CASRTLGHSYNEQFF
cdr3_nt: TGTGCCAGCAGAACCCTTGGACACTCCTACAATGAGCAGTTCTTC

v_call: TRBV6-5
d_call: NA
j_call: TRBJ2-7
clone_size: NA
cdr3_aa: CATQDSYEQYF
cdr3_nt: TGTGCCACACAGGACTCCTACGAGCAGTACTTC

v_call: TRBV7-4
d_call: TRBD1
j_call: TRBJ1-5
clone_size: few
cdr3_aa: CASSRKRQGANQPQHF
cdr3_nt: TGTGCCAGCAGCCGGAAAAGACAGGGGGCGAATCAGCCCCAGCATTTT

v_call: TRBV9
d_call: NA
j_call: TRBJ1-1
clone_size: NA
cdr3_aa: CASSVRQGLSEAFF
cdr3_nt: TGTGCCAGCAGCGTACGGCAGGGCCTTTCTGAAGCTTTCTTT

v_call: TRBV7-8
d_call: TRBD2
j_call: TRBJ2-1
clone_size: once
cdr3_aa: CASSLGGGNEQFF
cdr3_nt: TGTGCCAGCAGCTTAGGGGGAGGGAATGAGCAGTTCTTC

v_call: TRBV2
d_call: NA
j_call: TRBJ2-1
clone_size: NA
cdr3_aa: CASSELSGAYNEQFF
cdr3_nt: TGTGCCAGCAGTGAGTTGTCAGGGGCCTACAATGAGCAGTTCTTC

v_call: TRBV18
d_call: NA
j_call: TRBJ2-7
clone_size: NA
cdr3_aa: CASSQAASYEQYF
cdr3_nt: TGTGCCAGCTCACAGGCCGCATCCTACGAGCAGTACTTC

v_call: TRBV10-3
d_call: NA
j_call: TRBJ1-1
clone_size: NA
cdr3_aa: CAIRGDNSMNTEAFF
cdr3_nt: TGTGCCATCAGGGGGGACAATTCAATGAACACTGAAGCTTTCTTT

v_call: TRBV4-1
d_call: TRBD2
j_call: TRBJ2-4
clone_size: NA
cdr3_aa: CASSQAGGRDAKNIQYF
cdr3_nt: TGCGCCAGCAGCCAAGCGGGGGGGAGGGACGCCAAAAACATTCAGTACTTC

v_call: TRBV19
d_call: NA
j_call: TRBJ1-5
clone_size: NA
cdr3_aa: CASSIANGGFNQPQHF
cdr3_nt: TGTGCCAGTAGTATAGCGAACGGGGGGTTCAATCAGCCCCAGCATTTT

v_call: TRBV2
d_call: NA
j_call: TRBJ1-2
clone_size: NA
cdr3_aa: CASSDWGVDGYTF
cdr3_nt: TGTGCCAGCAGTGATTGGGGGGTTGATGGCTACACCTTC

v_call: TRBV6-1
d_call: NA
j_call: TRBJ2-1
clone_size: once
cdr3_aa: CASSLGLLQFF
cdr3_nt: TGTGCCAGCAGCCTGGGACTTTTACAGTTCTTC

v_call: TRBV7-8
d_call: NA
j_call: TRBJ1-2
clone_size: NA
cdr3_aa: CASSFARDNYGYTF
cdr3_nt: TGTGCCAGCAGCTTCGCCCGGGACAACTATGGCTACACCTTC

v_call: TRBV29-1
d_call: TRBD2
j_call: TRBJ2-1
clone_size: NA
cdr3_aa: CSVVGGGTYNEQFF
cdr3_nt: TGCAGCGTGGTCGGGGGGGGGACGTACAATGAGCAGTTCTTC

v_call: TRBV5-4
d_call: NA
j_call: TRBJ2-3
clone_size: NA
cdr3_aa: CASSSPVISTDTQYF
cdr3_nt: TGTGCCAGCAGTTCTCCGGTTATAAGCACAGATACGCAGTATTTT

v_call: TRBV4-3
d_call: TRBD2
j_call: TRBJ2-2
clone_size: NA
cdr3_aa: CASSQGGGRTNTGELFF
cdr3_nt: TGCGCCAGCAGCCAAGGCGGGGGGCGGACGAACACCGGGGAGCTGTTTTTT

v_call: TRBV30
d_call: TRBD1
j_call: TRBJ1-1
clone_size: few
cdr3_aa: CAWSPRTGEAFF
cdr3_nt: TGTGCCTGGAGTCCGCGGACAGGCGAAGCTTTCTTT

v_call: TRBV7-9
d_call: NA
j_call: TRBJ1-3
clone_size: NA
cdr3_aa: CASSPDISGNTIYF
cdr3_nt: TGTGCCAGCAGCCCAGACATCTCTGGAAACACCATATATTTT